This T cell receptor beta chain derives from a study of vaccination and CD4 T cells after COVID-19. V lost 4 bases to trimming and J lost 4 bases, with 19 bases between them. Germline assignment: CDR1 DFQATT and CDR2 SNEGSKA (reference sequence). The CDR3 extends over 15 amino acids. This clonotype was observed a handful of times. Its cognate antigen is unknown. Sequenced with the Oncomine TCR Beta short-read assay was DNA taken from cultured CD4+ T cells. TCRdb re-analysed the PCR reads in MiXCR, keeping a single row per CDR3 protein. This sample has about 20,000 distinct CDR3 sequences; more than 30% occur once, and the top ten carry about 27%. Time point reported: late sampling 161 to 241 days after vaccination in three convalescent patients. Treatment specified: approximately nine-day PBMC culture with coronavirus spike peptide pools or control peptides (ViraFEST assay).

J is TRBJ1-2 and V is TRBV20-1; no clear D gene. The TCR was taken from a human donor who had recovered from COVID-19. Sequences were derived from CD4+ T cells from blood, cultured in vitro, sampled about 7 months after SARS-CoV-2 vaccination. CDR3 in DNA: TGCAGTGCTATTAGACGTGGAGGTCTTGGCTATGGCTACACCTTC. Translating gives CSAIRRGGLGYGYTF.